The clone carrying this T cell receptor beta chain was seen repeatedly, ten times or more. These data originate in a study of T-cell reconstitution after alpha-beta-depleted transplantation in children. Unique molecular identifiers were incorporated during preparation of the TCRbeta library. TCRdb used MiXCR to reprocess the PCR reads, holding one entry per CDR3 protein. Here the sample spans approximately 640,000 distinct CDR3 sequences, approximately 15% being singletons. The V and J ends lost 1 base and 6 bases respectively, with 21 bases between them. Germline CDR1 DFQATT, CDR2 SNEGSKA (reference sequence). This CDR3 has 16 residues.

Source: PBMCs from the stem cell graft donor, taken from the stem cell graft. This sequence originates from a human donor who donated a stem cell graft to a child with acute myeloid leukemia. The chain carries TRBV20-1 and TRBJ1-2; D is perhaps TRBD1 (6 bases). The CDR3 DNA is TGCAGTGCTAGAGGACACAGGGTTGGACTCGAGAATGGCTACACCTTC. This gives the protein CSARGHRVGLENGYTF.